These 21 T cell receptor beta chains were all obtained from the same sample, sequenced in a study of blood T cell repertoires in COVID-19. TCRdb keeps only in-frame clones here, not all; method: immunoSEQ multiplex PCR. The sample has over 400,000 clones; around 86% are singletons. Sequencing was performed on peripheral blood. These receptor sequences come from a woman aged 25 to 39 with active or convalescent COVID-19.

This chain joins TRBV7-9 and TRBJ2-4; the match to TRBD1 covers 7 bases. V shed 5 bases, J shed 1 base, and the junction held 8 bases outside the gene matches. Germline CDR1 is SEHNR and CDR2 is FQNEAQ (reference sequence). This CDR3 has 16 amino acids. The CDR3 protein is CASSQEPGQAKNIQYF. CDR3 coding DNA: TGTGCCAGCAGCCAAGAACCGGGACAGGCCAAAAACATTCAGTACTTC.

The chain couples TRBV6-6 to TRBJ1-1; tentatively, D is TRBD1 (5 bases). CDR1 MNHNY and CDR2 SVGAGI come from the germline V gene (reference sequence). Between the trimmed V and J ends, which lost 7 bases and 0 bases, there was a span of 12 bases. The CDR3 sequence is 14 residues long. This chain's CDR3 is CASTGPGMNTEAFF. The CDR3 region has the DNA TGTGCCAGCACCGGACCAGGGATGAACACTGAAGCTTTCTTT.

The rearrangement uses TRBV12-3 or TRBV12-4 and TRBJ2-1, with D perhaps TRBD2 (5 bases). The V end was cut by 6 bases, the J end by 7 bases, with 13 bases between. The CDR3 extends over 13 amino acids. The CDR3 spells CASSLDSGNEQFF. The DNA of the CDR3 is TGTGCCAGCAGCCTAGACTCGGGGAATGAGCAGTTCTTC.

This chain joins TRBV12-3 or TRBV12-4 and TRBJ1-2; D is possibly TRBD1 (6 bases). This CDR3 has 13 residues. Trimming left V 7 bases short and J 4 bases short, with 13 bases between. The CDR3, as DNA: TGTGCCAGCACTAGGACAGCGACCTATGGCTACACCTTC. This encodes CASTRTATYGYTF.

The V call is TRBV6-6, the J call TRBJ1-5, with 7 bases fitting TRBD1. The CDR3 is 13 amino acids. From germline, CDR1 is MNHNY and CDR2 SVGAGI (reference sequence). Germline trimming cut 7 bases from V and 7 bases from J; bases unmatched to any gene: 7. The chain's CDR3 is CASTQGVGQPQHF. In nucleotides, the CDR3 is TGTGCCAGCACCCAGGGGGTAGGCCAGCCCCAGCATTTT.

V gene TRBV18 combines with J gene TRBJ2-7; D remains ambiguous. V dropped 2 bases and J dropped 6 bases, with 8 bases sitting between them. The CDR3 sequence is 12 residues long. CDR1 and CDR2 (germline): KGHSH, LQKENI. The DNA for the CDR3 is TGTGCCAGCTCACCAGGTGCCAGCGAGCAGTACTTC. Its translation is CASSPGASEQYF. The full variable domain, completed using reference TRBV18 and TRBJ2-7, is NAGVMQNPRHLVRRRGQEARLRCSPMKGHSHVYWYRQLPEEGLKFMVYLQKENIIDESGMPKERFSAEFPKEGPSILRIQQVVRGDSAAYFCASSPGASEQYFGPGTRLTVT.

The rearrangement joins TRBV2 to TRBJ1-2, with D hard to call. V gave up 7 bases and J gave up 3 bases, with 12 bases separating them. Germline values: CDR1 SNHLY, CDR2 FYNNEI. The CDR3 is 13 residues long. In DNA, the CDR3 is TGTGCCAGCATGGGTTCCGGGGACTATGGCTACACCTTC. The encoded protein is CASMGSGDYGYTF.

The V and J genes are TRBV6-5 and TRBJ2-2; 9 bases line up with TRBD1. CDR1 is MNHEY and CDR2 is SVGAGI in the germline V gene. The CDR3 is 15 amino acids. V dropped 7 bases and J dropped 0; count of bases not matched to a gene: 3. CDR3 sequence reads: CASTRDRANTGELFF. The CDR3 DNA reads TGTGCCAGCACCCGGGACAGGGCGAACACCGGGGAGCTGTTTTTT.

This chain's CDR3 is CASSFLNPTGGESPLHF. CDR3 coding DNA: TGCGCCAGCAGCTTCCTTAACCCGACAGGGGGGGAATCACCCCTCCACTTT. V usage is TRBV5-1 and J usage is TRBJ1-6; 9 bases align to TRBD1. The germline gives CDR1 SGHRS, CDR2 YFSETQ. The CDR3 has 17 amino acids. V was pared by 2 bases and J by 10 bases, with 13 bases of the junction left unmatched.

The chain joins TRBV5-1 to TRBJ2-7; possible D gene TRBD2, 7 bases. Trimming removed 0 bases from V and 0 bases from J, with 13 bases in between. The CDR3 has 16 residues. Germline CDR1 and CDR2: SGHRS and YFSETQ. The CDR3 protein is CASSLGRGQISYEQYF. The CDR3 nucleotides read TGCGCCAGCAGCTTGGGGCGGGGGCAAATCTCCTACGAGCAGTACTTC.

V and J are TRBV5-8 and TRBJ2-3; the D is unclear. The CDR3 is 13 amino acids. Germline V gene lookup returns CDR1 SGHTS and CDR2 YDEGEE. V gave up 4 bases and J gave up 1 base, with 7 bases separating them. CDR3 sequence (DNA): TGTGCCAGCAGCCCGACTCGCACAGATACGCAGTATTTT. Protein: CASSPTRTDTQYF.

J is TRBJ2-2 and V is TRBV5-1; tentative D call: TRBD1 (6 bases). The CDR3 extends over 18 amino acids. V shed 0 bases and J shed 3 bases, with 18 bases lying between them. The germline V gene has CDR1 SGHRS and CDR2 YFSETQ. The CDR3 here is CASSLEGWLQGHTGELFF. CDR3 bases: TGCGCCAGCAGCTTGGAGGGCTGGCTGCAGGGGCACACCGGGGAGCTGTTTTTT. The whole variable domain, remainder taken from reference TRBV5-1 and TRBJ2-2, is KAGVTQTPRYLIKTRGQQVTLSCSPISGHRSVSWYQQTPGQGLQFLFEYFSETQRNKGNFPGRFSGRQFSNSRSEMNVSTLELGDSALYLCASSLEGWLQGHTGELFFGEGSRLTVL.

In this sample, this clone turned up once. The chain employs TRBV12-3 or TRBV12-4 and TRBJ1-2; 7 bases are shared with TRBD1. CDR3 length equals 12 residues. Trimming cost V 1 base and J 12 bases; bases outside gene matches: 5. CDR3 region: CASSLGRGLHTF. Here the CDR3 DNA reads TGTGCCAGCAGTTTAGGCAGGGGGTTACACACCTTC.

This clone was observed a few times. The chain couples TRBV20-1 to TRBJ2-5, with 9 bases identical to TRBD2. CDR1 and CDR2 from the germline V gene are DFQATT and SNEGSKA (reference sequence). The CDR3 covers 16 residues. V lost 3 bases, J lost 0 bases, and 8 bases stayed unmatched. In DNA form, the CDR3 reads TGCAGTGCTAGTGATAGCGGGAGAGGGTACCAAGAGACCCAGTACTTC. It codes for CSASDSGRGYQETQYF.

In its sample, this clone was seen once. DNA for the CDR3: TGTGCCAGCAGCTCGGACAGGGGGAATGGCTACACCTTC. Its translation: CASSSDRGNGYTF. V and J are TRBV7-9 and TRBJ1-2; 10 bases are a match to TRBD1. The junction had 2 bases not matched to a gene; V was cut back by 4 bases and J by 6 bases. This CDR3 has 13 residues. CDR1 is SEHNR, CDR2 FQNEAQ, per germline (reference sequence).

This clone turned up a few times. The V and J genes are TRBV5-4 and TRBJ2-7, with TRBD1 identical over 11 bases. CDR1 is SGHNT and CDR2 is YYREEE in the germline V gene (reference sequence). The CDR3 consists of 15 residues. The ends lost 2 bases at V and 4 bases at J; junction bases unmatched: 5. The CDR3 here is CASSFGQGAHYEQYF. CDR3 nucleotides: TGTGCCAGCAGCTTCGGACAGGGGGCTCATTACGAGCAGTACTTC.

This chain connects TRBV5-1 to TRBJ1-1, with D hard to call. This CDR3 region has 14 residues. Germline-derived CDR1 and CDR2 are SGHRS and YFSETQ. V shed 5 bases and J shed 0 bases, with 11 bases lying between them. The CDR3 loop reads CASRAVAVNTEAFF. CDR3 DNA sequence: TGCGCCAGCAGGGCAGTCGCGGTGAACACTGAAGCTTTCTTT.

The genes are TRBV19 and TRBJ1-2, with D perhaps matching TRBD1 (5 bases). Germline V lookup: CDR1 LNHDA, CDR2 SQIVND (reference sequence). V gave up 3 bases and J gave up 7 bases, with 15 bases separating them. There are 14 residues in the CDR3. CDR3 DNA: TGTGCCAGTAGTATGATGGGGTACGGGGGTGGCTACACCTTC. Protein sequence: CASSMMGYGGGYTF.

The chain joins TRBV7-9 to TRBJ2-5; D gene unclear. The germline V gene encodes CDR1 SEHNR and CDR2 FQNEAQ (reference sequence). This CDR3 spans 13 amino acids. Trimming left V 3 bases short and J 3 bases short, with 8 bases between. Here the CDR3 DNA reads TGTGCCAGCAGCTTCTCTAGAGAAGAGACCCAGTACTTC. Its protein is CASSFSREETQYF.

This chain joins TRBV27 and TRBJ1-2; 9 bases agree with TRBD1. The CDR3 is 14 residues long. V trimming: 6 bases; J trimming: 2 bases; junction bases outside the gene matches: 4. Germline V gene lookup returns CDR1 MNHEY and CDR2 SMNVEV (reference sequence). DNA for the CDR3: TGTGCCAGCAGCTCCGGGACAGGGAACTATGGCTACACCTTC. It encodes CASSSGTGNYGYTF.

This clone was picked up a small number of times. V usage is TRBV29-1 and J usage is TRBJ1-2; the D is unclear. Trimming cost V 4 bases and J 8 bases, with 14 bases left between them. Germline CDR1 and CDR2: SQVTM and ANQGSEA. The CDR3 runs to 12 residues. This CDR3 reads CSVGGSGKGYTF. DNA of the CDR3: TGCAGCGTTGGAGGATCGGGAAAGGGCTACACCTTC.